This T cell receptor beta chain came from a study of T cell responses to AZD1222 COVID-19 vaccine. General study points: It should be noted that donors were predominantly white British and more often female, and clonal diversity was possibly underestimated.

A word on this clone: As yet, its antigen is unknown.

J was trimmed by 0 bases and V by 4 bases; bases with no gene match: 12. From germline, CDR1 is SNHLY and CDR2 FYNNEI. The CDR3 is 18 residues long. Sequencing used immunoSEQ multiplex PCR; TCRdb keeps in-frame clones, though not all of them. The table records 170,000 or so clones, around nine tenths of them present only once. The origin of this receptor is an adult in good health. V is TRBV2 and J is TRBJ1-5, with 7 bases matching TRBD1. The sample consisted of peripheral blood, taken on day 0 of AZD1222 vaccination. For the CDR3, the DNA is TGTGCCAGCAGTGGGGACCCGACAGGGCCCTATAGCAATCAGCCCCAGCATTTT. Its protein is CASSGDPTGPYSNQPQHF.